This TCR beta chain was captured by sequencing in a study of control samples from healthy donors and cancer patients. Only in-frame clones appear in the TCRdb table, and some are missing; sequencing was by immunoSEQ multiplex PCR. The sample records around 30,000 clones, about 86% being singletons. The clonotype comes from a woman in her thirties or forties with lung cancer. Sequenced: PBMCs.

In DNA form, the CDR3 reads TGTGCCAGCAGTACGGACCACGAGCAGTACTTC. It encodes CASSTDHEQYF. V usage is TRBV6-2 or TRBV6-3 and J usage is TRBJ2-7; D is unresolved. The CDR3 covers 11 residues. Germline CDR1 and CDR2: MNHEY and SVGEGT. V lost 5 bases, J lost 5 bases, and 7 bases lay in between.